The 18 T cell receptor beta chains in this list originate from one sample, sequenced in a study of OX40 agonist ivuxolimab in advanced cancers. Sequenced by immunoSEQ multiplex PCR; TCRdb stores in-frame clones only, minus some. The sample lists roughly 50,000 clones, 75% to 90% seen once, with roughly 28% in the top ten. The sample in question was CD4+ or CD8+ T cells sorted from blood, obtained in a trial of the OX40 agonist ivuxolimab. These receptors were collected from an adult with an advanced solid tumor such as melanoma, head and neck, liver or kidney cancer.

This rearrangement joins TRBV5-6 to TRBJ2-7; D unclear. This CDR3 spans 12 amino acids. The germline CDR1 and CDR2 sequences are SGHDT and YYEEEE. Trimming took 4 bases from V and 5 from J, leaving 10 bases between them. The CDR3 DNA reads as TGTGCCAGCAGCGGGGTGGTCCACGAGCAGTACTTC. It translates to CASSGVVHEQYF.

CDR3 sequence (DNA): TGTGCCAGCGGGGCGTTCCAGCCCCAGCATTTT. It yields the protein CASGAFQPQHF. V gene TRBV27 combines with J gene TRBJ1-5; D may be TRBD1 (5 bases). V gave up 8 bases and J gave up 7 bases, with 9 bases separating them. Germline assignment: CDR1 MNHEY and CDR2 SMNVEV (reference sequence). The CDR3 runs to 11 residues.

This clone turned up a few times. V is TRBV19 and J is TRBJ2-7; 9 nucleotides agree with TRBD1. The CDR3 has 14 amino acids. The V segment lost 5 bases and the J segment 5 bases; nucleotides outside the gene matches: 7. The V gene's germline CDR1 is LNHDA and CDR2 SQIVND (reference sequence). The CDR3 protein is CASSSTGTGNEQYF. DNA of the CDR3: TGTGCCAGTAGTTCGACCGGGACAGGGAACGAGCAGTACTTC. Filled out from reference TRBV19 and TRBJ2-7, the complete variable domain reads DGGITQSPKYLFRKEGQNVTLSCEQNLNHDAMYWYRQDPGQGLRLIYYSQIVNDFQKGDIAEGYSVSREKKESFPLTVTSAQKNPTAFYLCASSSTGTGNEQYFGPGTRLTVT.

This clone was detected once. The CDR3 DNA sequence: TGTGCCAGCACCCTGGACAGGCTTGGCTACAATGAGCAGTTCTTC. It codes for CASTLDRLGYNEQFF. This sequence joins TRBV27 and TRBJ2-1, with TRBD1 matching 7 bases. Germline V gene lookup returns CDR1 MNHEY and CDR2 SMNVEV (reference sequence). The CDR3 contains 15 residues. J lost 3 bases, V lost 7 bases, and 9 bases had no gene match.

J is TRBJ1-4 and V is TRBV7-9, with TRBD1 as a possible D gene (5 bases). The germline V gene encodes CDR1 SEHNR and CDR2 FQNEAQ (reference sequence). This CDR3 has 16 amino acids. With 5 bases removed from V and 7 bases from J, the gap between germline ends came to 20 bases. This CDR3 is CASSPPVGGSGEKLFF. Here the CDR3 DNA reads TGTGCCAGCAGCCCGCCGGTTGGGGGGAGTGGTGAAAAACTGTTTTTT.

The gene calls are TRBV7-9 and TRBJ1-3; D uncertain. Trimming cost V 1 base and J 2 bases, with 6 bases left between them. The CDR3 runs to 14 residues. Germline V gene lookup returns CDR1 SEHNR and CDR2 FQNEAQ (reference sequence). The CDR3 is CASSLEGTGNTIYF. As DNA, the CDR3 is TGTGCCAGCAGCTTAGAAGGTACTGGAAACACCATATATTTT.

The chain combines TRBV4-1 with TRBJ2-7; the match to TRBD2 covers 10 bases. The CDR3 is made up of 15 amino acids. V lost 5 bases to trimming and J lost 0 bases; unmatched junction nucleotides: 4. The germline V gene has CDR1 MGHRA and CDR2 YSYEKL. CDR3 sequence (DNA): TGCGCCAGCAGCGTGACTAGCGGGCCCTCCTACGAGCAGTACTTC. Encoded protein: CASSVTSGPSYEQYF.

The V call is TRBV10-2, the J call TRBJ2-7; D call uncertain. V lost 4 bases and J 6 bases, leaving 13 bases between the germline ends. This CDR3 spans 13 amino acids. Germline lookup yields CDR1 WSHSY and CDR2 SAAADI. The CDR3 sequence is CASSVSGWVEQYF. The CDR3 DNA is TGCGCCAGCAGTGTTTCAGGATGGGTCGAGCAGTACTTC.

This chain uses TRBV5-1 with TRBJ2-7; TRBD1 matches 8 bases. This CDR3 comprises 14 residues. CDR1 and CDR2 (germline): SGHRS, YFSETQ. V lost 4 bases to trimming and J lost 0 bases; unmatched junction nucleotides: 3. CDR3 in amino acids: CASSLGQGSYEQYF. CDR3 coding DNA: TGCGCCAGCAGCCTCGGACAGGGCTCCTACGAGCAGTACTTC.

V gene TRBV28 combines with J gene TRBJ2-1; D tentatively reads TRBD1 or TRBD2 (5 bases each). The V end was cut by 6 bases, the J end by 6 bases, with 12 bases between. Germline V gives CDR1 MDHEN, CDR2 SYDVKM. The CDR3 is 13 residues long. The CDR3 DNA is TGTGCCAGCAGAGAGACTGGGGGCAATGAGCAGTTCTTC. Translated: CASRETGGNEQFF.

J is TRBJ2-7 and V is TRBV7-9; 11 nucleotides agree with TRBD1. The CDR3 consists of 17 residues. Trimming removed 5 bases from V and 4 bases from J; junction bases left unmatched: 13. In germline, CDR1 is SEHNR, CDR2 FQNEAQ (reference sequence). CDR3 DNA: TGTGCCAGCAGCCCCCGGTATGTAGGACAGGGGGCTTACGAGCAGTACTTC. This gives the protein CASSPRYVGQGAYEQYF.

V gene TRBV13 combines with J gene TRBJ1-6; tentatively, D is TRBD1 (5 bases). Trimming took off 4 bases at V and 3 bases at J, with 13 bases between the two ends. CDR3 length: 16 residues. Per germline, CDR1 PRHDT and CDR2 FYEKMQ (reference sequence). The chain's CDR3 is CASSSQGELYNSPLHF. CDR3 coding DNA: TGTGCCAGCAGCTCGCAGGGTGAGCTCTATAATTCACCCCTCCACTTT.

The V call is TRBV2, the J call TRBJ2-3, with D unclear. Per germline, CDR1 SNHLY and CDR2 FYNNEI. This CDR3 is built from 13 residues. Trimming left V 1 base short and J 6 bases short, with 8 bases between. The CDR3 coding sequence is TGTGCCAGCAGTGAAGAGACTTGGGATACGCAGTATTTT. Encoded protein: CASSEETWDTQYF.

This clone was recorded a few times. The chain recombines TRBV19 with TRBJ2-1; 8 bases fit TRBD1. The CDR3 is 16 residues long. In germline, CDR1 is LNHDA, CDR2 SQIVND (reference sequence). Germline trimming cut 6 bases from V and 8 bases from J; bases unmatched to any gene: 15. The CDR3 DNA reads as TGTGCCAGTAGCGATGGACAGGGCGCCCTCTGGGATGAGCAGTTCTTC. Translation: CASSDGQGALWDEQFF.

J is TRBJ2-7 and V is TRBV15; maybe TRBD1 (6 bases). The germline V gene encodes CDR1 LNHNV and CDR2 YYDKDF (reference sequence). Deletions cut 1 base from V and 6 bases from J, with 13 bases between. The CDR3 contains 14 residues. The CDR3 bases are TGTGCCACCAGCAGAGGGGCCGGGACAAGCGAGCAGTACTTC. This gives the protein CATSRGAGTSEQYF.

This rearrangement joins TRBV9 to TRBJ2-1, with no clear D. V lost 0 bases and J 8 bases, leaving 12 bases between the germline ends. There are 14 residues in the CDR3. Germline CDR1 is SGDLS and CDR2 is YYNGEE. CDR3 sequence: CASSVEGPLDEQFF. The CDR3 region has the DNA TGTGCCAGCAGCGTAGAGGGCCCGTTAGATGAGCAGTTCTTC.

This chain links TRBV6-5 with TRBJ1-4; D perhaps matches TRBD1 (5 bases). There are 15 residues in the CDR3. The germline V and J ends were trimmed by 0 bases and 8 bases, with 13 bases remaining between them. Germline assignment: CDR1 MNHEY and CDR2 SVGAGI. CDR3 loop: CASSYSEAGSEKLFF. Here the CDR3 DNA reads TGTGCCAGCAGTTACTCGGAAGCAGGGTCCGAAAAACTGTTTTTT.

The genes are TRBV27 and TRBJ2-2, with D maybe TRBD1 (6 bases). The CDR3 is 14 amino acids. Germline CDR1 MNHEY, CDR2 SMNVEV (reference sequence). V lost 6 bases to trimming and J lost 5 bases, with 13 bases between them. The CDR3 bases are TGTGCCAGCAGCCTCCCAGGGGCGACCGGGGAGCTGTTTTTT. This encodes CASSLPGATGELFF.